This TCR beta chain was sequenced during a study of OX40 agonist ivuxolimab in advanced cancers. Across the whole study: Ivuxolimab, which is an agonistic anti-OX40 (CD134) antibody, was administered to the patients. Roughly two fifths of patients had received prior checkpoint inhibitor therapy. With a range of roughly 23 to 90, age averaged approximately 54 years, and 65% to 85% were male.

Assay used: immunoSEQ multiplex PCR; TCRdb lists only in-frame clones, some missing. This table holds 55,000 to 90,000 clones, about 86% found once. The V gene lost 7 bases and the J gene lost 8 bases, with 17 bases spanning the gap. Germline V gene data show CDR1 as SNHLY and CDR2 as FYNNEI. The CDR3 sequence is 14 residues long. This clone qualifies as medium-sized. Its antigen is unidentified. Findings and limits, study-wide: Partial responders at 0.1-3.0 mg/kg showed near-lowest clonal expansion.

This rearrangement joins TRBV2 to TRBJ1-4; the D gene is possibly TRBD1 (5 bases). The sequence was obtained from an adult with an advanced solid tumor such as melanoma, head and neck, liver or kidney cancer. The material was CD4+ or CD8+ T cells sorted from blood, obtained in a trial of the OX40 agonist ivuxolimab. CDR3 region: CASTKSGIWEKLFF. As DNA, the CDR3 is TGTGCCAGCACCAAATCAGGGATTTGGGAAAAACTGTTTTTT. Supplemented by reference TRBV2 and TRBJ1-4, the full variable domain reads EPEVTQTPSHQVTQMGQEVILRCVPISNHLYFYWYRQILGQKVEFLVSFYNNEISEKSEIFDDQFSVERPDGSNFTLKIRSTKLEDSAMYFCASTKSGIWEKLFFGSGTQLSVL.